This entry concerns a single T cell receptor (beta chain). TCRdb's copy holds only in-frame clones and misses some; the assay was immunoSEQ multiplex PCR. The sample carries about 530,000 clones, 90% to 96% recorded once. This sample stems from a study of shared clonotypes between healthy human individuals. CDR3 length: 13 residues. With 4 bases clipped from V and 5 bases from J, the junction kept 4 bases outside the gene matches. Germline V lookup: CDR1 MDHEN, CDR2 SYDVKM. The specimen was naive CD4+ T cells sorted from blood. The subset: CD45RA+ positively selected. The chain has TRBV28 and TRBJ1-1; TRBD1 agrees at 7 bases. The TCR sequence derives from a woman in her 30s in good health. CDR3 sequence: CASSSTRGTEAFF. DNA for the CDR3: TGTGCCAGCAGTTCCACCAGGGGGACTGAAGCTTTCTTT.